Presented here are 7 T cell receptor beta chains from one specimen sequenced in a study of blood T cell repertoires in COVID-19. Measured with immunoSEQ multiplex PCR; TCRdb has only the in-frame clones, and not every one. The sample has around 160,000 clones; 84% are singletons. Sequenced material: PBMCs or T cells enriched from blood (not recorded which). These receptors were taken from a woman in her fifties or sixties who had been exposed to COVID-19.

As regards this clone: Other DNA sequences in this sample translate to the same CDR3. The chain employs TRBV5-1 and TRBJ1-3; D may be TRBD1 (5 bases). Germline CDR1 SGHRS, CDR2 YFSETQ. V lost 4 bases and J 2 bases, leaving 10 bases between the germline ends. The CDR3 spans 14 residues. CDR3 in DNA: TGCGCCAGCAGCCTCCGGGGGACTGGAAACACCATATATTTT. It translates to CASSLRGTGNTIYF. The entire variable domain, with the rest obtained from reference TRBV5-1 and TRBJ1-3, is as follows: KAGVTQTPRYLIKTRGQQVTLSCSPISGHRSVSWYQQTPGQGLQFLFEYFSETQRNKGNFPGRFSGRQFSNSRSEMNVSTLELGDSALYLCASSLRGTGNTIYFGEGSWLTVV.

The chain is built from TRBV6-5 and TRBJ2-1; D perhaps matches TRBD2 (6 bases). Germline V CDR1 and CDR2: MNHEY, SVGAGI. Trimming took 6 bases from V and 3 from J, leaving 15 bases between them. The CDR3 sequence is 15 residues long. This CDR3 reads CASSSNSGFYNEQFF. In DNA, the CDR3 is TGTGCCAGCAGCTCCAATAGCGGTTTCTACAATGAGCAGTTCTTC.

The chain uses TRBV11-2 and TRBJ2-1, with 13 bases that match TRBD2. J lost 7 bases, V lost 4 bases, and 13 bases had no gene match. The CDR3 extends over 18 amino acids. Germline V gene data show CDR1 as SGHAT and CDR2 as FQNNGV. The CDR3 is CASSSLRRTSGGRNEQFF. CDR3 sequence (DNA): TGTGCCAGCAGCTCCCTTCGCCGGACTAGCGGGGGTAGGAATGAGCAGTTCTTC.

V usage is TRBV5-1 and J usage is TRBJ1-6, with 8 nucleotides matching TRBD1. The CDR3 length is 15 residues. V shed 3 bases, J shed 9 bases, and the junction held 8 bases outside the gene matches. Germline-derived CDR1 and CDR2 are SGHRS and YFSETQ. The CDR3 DNA is TGCGCCAGCAGCTGGACGACAGGGGCGGGTTCACCCCTCCACTTT. As protein: CASSWTTGAGSPLHF.

This clone came up once. The CDR3: CASSPRDRVFLGYTF. CDR3 DNA sequence: TGTGCCAGCAGTCCCCGGGACAGGGTGTTCCTTGGCTACACCTTC. The chain recombines TRBV6-5 with TRBJ1-2; 9 nucleotides match TRBD1. With V trimmed by 5 bases and J by 7 bases, 11 bases remained unmatched. Per the germline V gene, CDR1 is MNHEY and CDR2 is SVGAGI. This CDR3 is built from 15 residues.

The chain recombines TRBV6-5 with TRBJ2-7; 8 nucleotides match TRBD1. Germline V gene sequence: CDR1 MNHEY, CDR2 SVGAGI. There are 15 residues in the CDR3. Trimming at V came to 5 bases and at J to 0 bases, leaving 6 bases not matched to a gene. The chain's CDR3 is CASSTGQVSSYEQYF. CDR3 DNA sequence: TGTGCCAGCAGTACGGGACAGGTTAGCTCCTACGAGCAGTACTTC.

V is TRBV29-1 and J is TRBJ2-5, with a tentative D call TRBD2 (8 bases). CDR1 SQVTM and CDR2 ANQGSEA come from the germline V gene. V was cut by 0 bases and J by 5 bases, with 16 bases left in between. The CDR3 sequence is 15 residues long. The chain's CDR3 is CSVEDPGRGPETQYF. The CDR3, as DNA: TGCAGCGTTGAAGATCCCGGGAGGGGGCCGGAGACCCAGTACTTC.